A single sample is the source of the 15 T cell receptor beta chains below, sequenced in a study of blood T cell repertoires in COVID-19. The method was immunoSEQ multiplex PCR; TCRdb's version includes in-frame clones alone and lacks a portion of them. Here the sample spans 120,000 to 150,000 clones, around 80% being singletons. Sequencing was done on a sample of peripheral blood. These receptors were obtained from a woman between 50 and 59 years old in a cohort sampled during active or convalescent COVID-19.

This clone was picked up many times. This chain's CDR3 is CASSARQGTEAFF. CDR3 bases: TGTGCCAGCAGCGCGCGACAGGGCACTGAAGCTTTCTTT. This rearrangement joins TRBV7-6 to TRBJ1-1, with 7 bases fitting TRBD1. Germline V gene sequence: CDR1 SGHVS, CDR2 FNYEAQ. V trimming: 5 bases; J trimming: 4 bases; junction bases outside the gene matches: 4. CDR3 length: 13 amino acids.

This rearrangement joins TRBV19 to TRBJ1-2, with 9 positions matching TRBD1. V lost 5 bases and J lost 7; bases outside the gene matches: 5. This CDR3 spans 13 amino acids. Germline V gene lookup returns CDR1 LNHDA and CDR2 SQIVND (reference sequence). The CDR3: CASSSGTGLGYTF. For the CDR3, the DNA is TGTGCCAGTAGTTCCGGGACAGGGCTTGGCTACACCTTC. Drawing the rest from reference TRBV19 and TRBJ1-2, the complete variable domain is DGGITQSPKYLFRKEGQNVTLSCEQNLNHDAMYWYRQDPGQGLRLIYYSQIVNDFQKGDIAEGYSVSREKKESFPLTVTSAQKNPTAFYLCASSSGTGLGYTFGSGTRLTVV.

The V gene is TRBV7-2, the J gene TRBJ1-1; the match to TRBD1 covers 8 bases. V was pared by 5 bases and J by 1 base, with 3 bases of the junction left unmatched. The CDR3 consists of 14 residues. Germline assignment: CDR1 SGHTA and CDR2 FQGNSA. CDR3 in amino acids: CASSTGQGNTEAFF. The CDR3 DNA follows: TGTGCCAGCAGCACCGGACAGGGGAACACTGAAGCTTTCTTT.

The CDR3 DNA follows: TGTGCCAGCAGCTTAGCGGGGGGGCCCAGCAATGAGCAGTTCTTC. It specifies CASSLAGGPSNEQFF. The chain is built from TRBV7-6 and TRBJ2-1, with D perhaps matching TRBD2 (7 bases). The CDR3 extends over 15 amino acids. V lost 0 bases and J lost 6, with 12 bases in between. CDR1 is SGHVS, CDR2 FNYEAQ, per germline.

The gene calls are TRBV24-1 and TRBJ2-2, with D possibly TRBD1 on 5 matching bases. The CDR3 is made up of 17 amino acids. V shed 4 bases and J shed 2 bases, with 16 bases lying between them. Germline loops: CDR1 KGHDR, CDR2 SFDVKD. DNA of the CDR3: TGTGCCACCAGTGACGTCTCCGGACAACAAAACACCGGGGAGCTGTTTTTT. Its translation is CATSDVSGQQNTGELFF.

This clone was observed a handful of times. The chain joins TRBV30 to TRBJ1-5, with TRBD1 as a possible D gene (5 bases). Germline loops: CDR1 GTSNPN, CDR2 SVGIG (reference sequence). The CDR3 extends over 14 amino acids. Between the trimmed V and J ends, which lost 0 bases and 5 bases, there was a span of 11 bases. For the CDR3, the DNA is TGTGCCTGGAGTGTGGTGGGGGGGGATCAGCCCCAGCATTTT. It yields the protein CAWSVVGGDQPQHF.

This clone appeared a single time. V usage is TRBV2 and J usage is TRBJ2-5; TRBD1 is a possible D gene (6 bases). The length of the CDR3 is 15 residues. Trimming left V 4 bases short and J 1 base short, with 13 bases between. CDR1 is SNHLY, CDR2 FYNNEI, per germline. The CDR3 nucleotides are TGTGCCAGCAGTGGTTCCCTGACAGGCCAAGAGACCCAGTACTTC. Protein: CASSGSLTGQETQYF. Supplemented by reference TRBV2 and TRBJ2-5, the full variable domain reads EPEVTQTPSHQVTQMGQEVILRCVPISNHLYFYWYRQILGQKVEFLVSFYNNEISEKSEIFDDQFSVERPDGSNFTLKIRSTKLEDSAMYFCASSGSLTGQETQYFGPGTRLLVL.

J is TRBJ1-5 and V is TRBV6-2 or TRBV6-3; 7 bases map to TRBD1. V was clipped by 5 bases and J by 1 base; unmatched bases: 8. Germline-derived CDR1 and CDR2 are MNHEY and SVGEGT. This CDR3 has 16 residues. The CDR3 DNA is TGTGCCAGCAGTAGAGGGGGCGTGGGAAGCAATCAGCCCCAGCATTTT. Translated, it gives CASSRGGVGSNQPQHF.

The J gene is TRBJ2-1, the V gene TRBV5-5; 9 bases match TRBD1. The CDR3 is 16 amino acids. V shed 2 bases, J shed 3 bases, and the junction held 6 bases outside the gene matches. Per the germline V gene, CDR1 is SGHKS and CDR2 is YYEKEE (reference sequence). As DNA, the CDR3 is TGTGCCAGCAGCTTATTTCCGGGACAGGGCTACAATGAGCAGTTCTTC. Its translation is CASSLFPGQGYNEQFF.

The rearrangement uses TRBV5-1 and TRBJ1-4, with 7 bases identical to TRBD1. The germline V gene has CDR1 SGHRS and CDR2 YFSETQ. The CDR3 loop spans 16 amino acids. With V trimmed by 0 bases and J by 4 bases, 6 bases remained unmatched. The CDR3 region is CASSLGANRGNEKLFF. CDR3 nucleotide sequence: TGCGCCAGCAGCTTGGGGGCAAACAGGGGTAATGAAAAACTGTTTTTT.

The rearrangement links TRBV5-5 to TRBJ2-3; TRBD1 agrees at 8 bases. There are 15 residues in the CDR3. V lost 2 bases to trimming and J lost 6 bases; unmatched junction nucleotides: 8. Per the germline V gene, CDR1 is SGHKS and CDR2 is YYEKEE (reference sequence). CDR3 sequence: CASSLDDRGSDTQYF. The CDR3 nucleotides read TGTGCCAGCAGCTTAGATGACAGGGGCAGTGATACGCAGTATTTT.

As regards this clone: In the same sample, other DNA sequences code for this CDR3. The chain combines TRBV24-1 with TRBJ1-4, with D uncertain. The germline V gene has CDR1 KGHDR and CDR2 SFDVKD. Trimming removed 2 bases from V and 8 bases from J, with 11 bases in between. The CDR3 extends over 14 amino acids. CDR3 loop: CATSDSGSGEKLFF. The CDR3 DNA follows: TGTGCCACCAGTGATTCTGGGTCGGGGGAAAAACTGTTTTTT.

The chain has TRBV6-2 or TRBV6-3 and TRBJ1-5; unclear D gene. The length of the CDR3 is 15 residues. In germline, CDR1 is MNHEY, CDR2 SVGEGT. Trimming shortened V by 5 bases and J by 0 bases, and 11 bases separated the two germline ends. CDR3 bases: TGTGCCAGCAGTCCCCCGGGAAGTAGCAATCAGCCCCAGCATTTT. Amino acids: CASSPPGSSNQPQHF.

The chain carries TRBV27 and TRBJ2-7; D is perhaps TRBD1 (6 bases). The ends were cut back, 0 bases at V and 3 bases at J, with 12 bases in the middle. This CDR3 is built from 15 residues. The germline gives CDR1 MNHEY, CDR2 SMNVEV (reference sequence). CDR3 region: CASSLSAGQSYEQYF. The CDR3 DNA reads TGTGCCAGCAGTTTATCGGCCGGACAGAGCTACGAGCAGTACTTC.

This clone was found a few times. This chain links TRBV29-1 with TRBJ2-7, with 9 positions matching TRBD1. V trimming: 2 bases; J trimming: 5 bases; junction bases outside the gene matches: 10. The CDR3 is made up of 15 amino acids. Germline assignment: CDR1 SQVTM and CDR2 ANQGSEA. CDR3 sequence: CSVEPTGGPPNEQYF. In DNA, the CDR3 is TGCAGCGTTGAACCCACAGGGGGCCCCCCTAACGAGCAGTACTTC.